This TCR beta chain originates from a study of response to subunit inactivated influenza vaccine. Remarks on this clonotype: Antigen unknown.

MiXCR, applied by TCRdb to the RT-PCR reads, yields one record per CDR3 protein. The sample includes approximately 500,000 distinct CDR3 sequences, over 10% of them seen just once. Study-wide findings and caveats: It was suggested by the authors that few new T cells are recruited by each seasonal influenza vaccination.

V trimming: 3 bases; J trimming: 4 bases; junction bases outside the gene matches: 15. CDR1 is SGHRS and CDR2 is YFSETQ in the germline V gene. The CDR3 totals 17 residues. This clonotype originated in a man in his fifties or sixties who received an inactivated influenza vaccine. The chain recombines TRBV5-1 with TRBJ2-5, with TRBD2 identical over 7 bases. The input for sequencing was PBMCs from blood, taken around seven weeks after vaccination. The CDR3 sequence: CASSSSSALANVETQYF. Here the CDR3 DNA reads TGCGCCAGCAGCTCATCCTCCGCACTAGCGAACGTAGAGACCCAGTACTTC.